The rows below give T cell receptor beta chains drawn from one sample of a study of T cells after yellow fever vaccination. TCRdb called the 5' RACE reads again in MiXCR, with one record for every CDR3 protein. The sample includes 620,000 or so distinct CDR3 sequences, over 9% of them seen just once. Sequencing was performed on PBMCs, taken on the day of the yellow fever booster vaccination. These receptors were collected from a man younger than 45 who received the YFV17D yellow fever vaccine. Each CDR3 is given with its conserved first and last residue. The order of the fields is CDR3 protein, CDR3 DNA, V gene, clone size, J gene, D gene. D genes are given only for firm matches. A row's size may be missing; if present it is once, few, many or a size class.

CASSALLAGTYNEQFF | TGTGCCAGCAGCGCCCTACTAGCGGGCACCTACAATGAGCAGTTCTTC | TRBV9 | few | TRBJ2-1 | TRBD2
CASSYSGGAETQYF | TGTGCCAGCAGTTATAGTGGCGGGGCAGAGACCCAGTACTTC | TRBV5-6 | few | TRBJ2-5 | .
CASSLAGLDTQYF | TGTGCCAGCAGCCTCGCCGGATTAGATACGCAGTATTTT | TRBV14 | few | TRBJ2-3 | .
CASSQNGQSNNEQFF | TGTGCCAGCAGCCAAAATGGACAGAGTAACAATGAGCAGTTCTTC | TRBV3-1 | . | TRBJ2-1 | .
CSARDIGGQGSYEQYF | TGCAGTGCTAGAGATATAGGAGGACAGGGGTCCTACGAGCAGTACTTC | TRBV20-1 | many | TRBJ2-7 | TRBD1
CASSSASGRAGELFF | TGTGCCAGCAGTTCCGCCAGCGGGAGGGCCGGGGAGCTGTTTTTT | TRBV27 | . | TRBJ2-2 | TRBD2
CASSGTSGKRGINEQFF | TGCGCCAGCTCCGGGACTAGCGGGAAAAGGGGAATAAATGAGCAGTTCTTC | TRBV5-1 | . | TRBJ2-1 | TRBD2
CASRDTVNYYEQYF | TGTGCCAGCAGGGACACCGTAAACTACTACGAGCAGTACTTC | TRBV28 | . | TRBJ2-7 | .
CASSRGAGGYNEQFF | TGCGCCAGCAGCCGGGGGGCGGGAGGGTACAATGAGCAGTTCTTC | TRBV4-3 | few | TRBJ2-1 | TRBD2
CASSPKGQGGSEAFF | TGTGCCAGCTCACCGAAGGGACAGGGAGGTTCTGAAGCTTTCTTT | TRBV18 | many | TRBJ1-1 | TRBD1
CSVEYRLATNEKLFF | TGCAGCGTTGAATACCGGCTAGCAACTAATGAAAAACTGTTTTTT | TRBV29-1 | few | TRBJ1-4 | .
CASSSTSGLKVRFF | TGTGCCAGCAGCTCCACCAGCGGCCTTAAAGTTCGGTTCTTC | TRBV7-3 | few | TRBJ2-1 | .
CASTGLAGIGELFF | TGTGCCAGTACGGGACTAGCGGGAATCGGGGAGCTGTTTTTT | TRBV7-9 | . | TRBJ2-2 | TRBD2
CATSDPRGRDTGELFF | TGTGCCACCAGTGATCCCCGGGGCAGGGACACCGGGGAGCTGTTTTTT | TRBV24-1 | few | TRBJ2-2 | .
CASSPNQDQPQHF | TGTGCCAGCTCACCAAATCAGGATCAGCCCCAGCATTTT | TRBV18 | . | TRBJ1-5 | .
CASSLQGYGGETQYF | TGTGCCAGCAGCCTTCAGGGATACGGTGGGGAGACCCAGTACTTC | TRBV3-1 | few | TRBJ2-5 | .
CASSWDSYTEAFF | TGTGCCAGCAGTTGGGACAGCTACACTGAAGCTTTCTTT | TRBV6-2/TRBV6-3 | few | TRBJ1-1 | TRBD1
CASSPPCQTEAFF | TGTGCCAGCAGCCCCCCTTGTCAGACTGAAGCTTTCTTT | TRBV11-2 | . | TRBJ1-1 | .
CASSPPDRASYNEQFF | TGTGCCAGCTCACCACCTGACCGAGCCTCATACAATGAGCAGTTCTTC | TRBV18 | . | TRBJ2-1 | .
CASSLLLGQGPGELFF | TGTGCCAGCAGCCTTCTACTAGGCCAGGGTCCCGGGGAGCTGTTTTTT | TRBV12-3/TRBV12-4 | . | TRBJ2-2 | .
CASSLIVLRPDTQYF | TGTGCCAGCAGCCTTATAGTCCTACGCCCAGATACGCAGTATTTT | TRBV7-2 | . | TRBJ2-3 | .
CASREPGEVTDTQYF | TGCGCCAGCAGGGAACCGGGGGAGGTAACAGATACGCAGTATTTT | TRBV10-2 | few | TRBJ2-3 | .
CASSQAGENYEQYF | TGTGCCAGCTCACAGGCAGGGGAGAACTACGAGCAGTACTTC | TRBV18 | few | TRBJ2-7 | .
CSGGDRGTDTQYF | TGCAGCGGGGGGGACAGGGGGACAGATACGCAGTATTTT | TRBV29-1 | . | TRBJ2-3 | TRBD1
CSARTGQGAFGYTF | TGCAGTGCTAGAACTGGACAGGGGGCATTTGGCTACACCTTC | TRBV20-1 | few | TRBJ1-2 | TRBD1
CASSFSGRRGNEQFF | TGTGCCAGCAGTTTTAGCGGGAGGCGAGGCAATGAGCAGTTCTTC | TRBV27 | few | TRBJ2-1 | TRBD2
CASSQHPPGGNPDEQYF | TGTGCCAGCAGCCAACATCCTCCCGGAGGCAATCCAGACGAGCAGTACTTC | TRBV13 | many | TRBJ2-7 | .
CSARPGAQYEQYF | TGCAGTGCTAGGCCGGGGGCGCAATACGAGCAGTACTTC | TRBV20-1 | . | TRBJ2-7 | .
CASSYVGDIQYF | TGTGCCAGCAGTTACGTTGGGGACATTCAGTACTTC | TRBV6-2/TRBV6-3 | . | TRBJ2-4 | .
CASRSTQYF | TGTGCCAGCAGATCTACGCAGTATTTT | TRBV6-5 | . | TRBJ2-3 | .
CASSQEIAGRHEKLFF | TGCGCCAGCAGCCAGGAAATTGCGGGTCGCCATGAAAAACTGTTTTTT | TRBV5-1 | few | TRBJ1-4 | .
CSARAASGVNEQFF | TGCAGTGCTAGAGCGGCTAGCGGGGTCAATGAGCAGTTCTTC | TRBV20-1 | . | TRBJ2-1 | TRBD2
CASSQGTSGQETQYF | TGTGCCAGCAGTCAAGGGACTAGCGGACAAGAGACCCAGTACTTC | TRBV12-3/TRBV12-4 | many | TRBJ2-5 | TRBD2
CASSPNQGSGEQYF | TGTGCCAGCAGCCCAAACCAGGGGAGTGGGGAGCAGTACTTC | TRBV7-8 | few | TRBJ2-7 | .
CATSGPEETQYF | TGTGCCACCAGTGGACCAGAAGAGACCCAGTACTTC | TRBV24-1 | few | TRBJ2-5 | .
CASSQDPRDYGYTF | TGCGCCAGCAGCCAAGATCCGAGAGATTATGGCTACACCTTC | TRBV4-3 | few | TRBJ1-2 | .
CAISGGGPGNQPQHF | TGTGCCATCAGTGGAGGGGGGCCTGGCAATCAGCCCCAGCATTTT | TRBV10-3 | few | TRBJ1-5 | .
CSASPGTSTGELFF | TGCAGTGCTAGTCCCGGGACATCCACCGGGGAGCTGTTTTTT | TRBV20-1 | many | TRBJ2-2 | .
CASSFYGTGGHYEQYF | TGTGCCAGCAGCTTTTACGGGACAGGGGGCCACTACGAGCAGTACTTC | TRBV5-5 | . | TRBJ2-7 | TRBD1
CASSYAQGSVDEQYF | TGTGCCAGCAGCTACGCCCAGGGTTCCGTCGACGAGCAGTACTTC | TRBV7-9 | . | TRBJ2-7 | .
CASSLGPGERSSYNEQFF | TGTGCCAGCAGCTTAGGGCCTGGGGAGCGGAGCTCCTACAATGAGCAGTTCTTC | TRBV7-8 | . | TRBJ2-1 | .
CAMGPVAGDYGYTF | TGTGCCATGGGCCCTGTGGCAGGGGACTATGGCTACACCTTC | TRBV5-3 | . | TRBJ1-2 | .
CASSASGLTYEQYF | TGTGCCAGCAGTGCTAGCGGGCTAACCTACGAGCAGTACTTC | TRBV27 | . | TRBJ2-7 | TRBD2
CATSDPPGSGRNTGELFF | TGTGCCACCAGTGATCCCCCCGGTAGCGGGAGGAACACCGGGGAGCTGTTTTTT | TRBV24-1 | many | TRBJ2-2 | TRBD2
CASSFLGGGNQPQHF | TGTGCCAGCAGTTTCCTGGGAGGTGGCAATCAGCCCCAGCATTTT | TRBV27 | once | TRBJ1-5 | .
CASSLLQEQYF | TGTGCCAGCAGTCTCCTCCAAGAGCAGTACTTC | TRBV28 | few | TRBJ2-7 | .
CSVVQGTNEKLFF | TGCAGCGTGGTACAGGGGACTAATGAAAAACTGTTTTTT | TRBV29-1 | . | TRBJ1-4 | TRBD1
CSASRTTGRKTYNEQFF | TGCAGTGCTAGTCGAACAACGGGACGGAAGACCTACAATGAGCAGTTCTTC | TRBV20-1 | . | TRBJ2-1 | .